The rows below give T cell receptor beta chains drawn from one sample of a study of blood T cell repertoires in COVID-19. TCRdb keeps only in-frame clones here, not all; method: immunoSEQ multiplex PCR. This table holds fewer than 65,000 clones, approximately 90% found once. Sequencing was carried out using peripheral blood. The receptors were gathered from a woman of 80 years or more with acute or convalescent COVID-19. The CDR3 runs from the conserved cysteine through the conserved F or W. Fields, in order: J gene, V gene, clone size, D gene, CDR3 DNA, CDR3 protein. A D gene is named only where the DNA matches it firmly. Size values are once, few and many counts, or a class for expanded clones, and some rows have none.

j_gene: TRBJ1-2
v_gene: TRBV2
abundance: NA
d_gene: NA
CDR3nt: TGTGCCAACAACCGGAGGGAGCAGGGTCTCTATGGCTACACCTTC
CDR3aa: CANNRREQGLYGYTF

j_gene: TRBJ2-5
v_gene: TRBV7-3
abundance: NA
d_gene: TRBD2
CDR3nt: TGTGCCAGCAGCTTCCCTAGCGGGGGGCAAGAGACCCAGTACTTC
CDR3aa: CASSFPSGGQETQYF

j_gene: TRBJ1-2
v_gene: TRBV3-1/TRBV3-2
abundance: few
d_gene: NA
CDR3nt: TGTGCCAGCAGCCAAGATGACAGTCGGAGTGGCTACACCTTC
CDR3aa: CASSQDDSRSGYTF

j_gene: TRBJ2-5
v_gene: TRBV5-1
abundance: NA
d_gene: NA
CDR3nt: TGCGCCAGCAGCTTGGGTGGGGGGAAGAGCCAAGAGACCCAGTACTTC
CDR3aa: CASSLGGGKSQETQYF

j_gene: TRBJ1-2
v_gene: TRBV16
abundance: NA
d_gene: NA
CDR3nt: TGTGCCAGCAGTCAGGCGGGTAACTATGGCTACACCTTC
CDR3aa: CASSQAGNYGYTF

j_gene: TRBJ2-3
v_gene: TRBV7-2
abundance: NA
d_gene: NA
CDR3nt: TGTGCCAGCAGCCGCCGGTACGGGACTGGCACAGATACGCAGTATTTT
CDR3aa: CASSRRYGTGTDTQYF

j_gene: TRBJ2-2
v_gene: TRBV2
abundance: few
d_gene: NA
CDR3nt: TGTGCCAGCAGGCTACAGGGTATTTGGGCCGGGGAGCTGTTTTTT
CDR3aa: CASRLQGIWAGELFF

j_gene: TRBJ2-3
v_gene: TRBV4-1
abundance: NA
d_gene: TRBD1
CDR3nt: TGCGCCAGCAGCCAGGGACAGATCACAGATACGCAGTATTTT
CDR3aa: CASSQGQITDTQYF

j_gene: TRBJ1-2
v_gene: TRBV4-1
abundance: NA
d_gene: TRBD1
CDR3nt: TGCGCCAGCAGCCAAGTAGAGACAGGGTTGGTTGGCTACACCTTC
CDR3aa: CASSQVETGLVGYTF

j_gene: TRBJ2-5
v_gene: TRBV6-5
abundance: NA
d_gene: NA
CDR3nt: TGTGCCAGCAGTTCACCGACAGGGAGGCGGGAGACCCAGTACTTC
CDR3aa: CASSSPTGRRETQYF

j_gene: TRBJ2-5
v_gene: TRBV10-3
abundance: NA
d_gene: TRBD1
CDR3nt: TGTGCCATCAGCCAAAGACCGGGACAGGGCTTAGAGACCCAGTACTTC
CDR3aa: CAISQRPGQGLETQYF

j_gene: TRBJ1-5
v_gene: TRBV6-5
abundance: NA
d_gene: NA
CDR3nt: TGTGCCAGCAGTTCCCGCGCGGGCGGGAGCAATCAGCCCCAGCATTTT
CDR3aa: CASSSRAGGSNQPQHF

j_gene: TRBJ1-2
v_gene: TRBV18
abundance: NA
d_gene: TRBD1
CDR3nt: TGTGCCAGCTCACCACCCGGAACAGGGGGAGGAGGCTACACCTTC
CDR3aa: CASSPPGTGGGGYTF

j_gene: TRBJ1-2
v_gene: TRBV30
abundance: NA
d_gene: NA
CDR3nt: TGTGCCTGGAGCCGTAGAGGTGGCTACACCTTC
CDR3aa: CAWSRRGGYTF

j_gene: TRBJ1-4
v_gene: TRBV9
abundance: NA
d_gene: TRBD1
CDR3nt: TGTGCCAGCAGTGGTAACAGGGGTGAAAAACTGTTTTTT
CDR3aa: CASSGNRGEKLFF

j_gene: TRBJ1-2
v_gene: TRBV18
abundance: NA
d_gene: NA
CDR3nt: TGTGCCAGCTCACCTCGTGCACCGGACAGAGTTTCTAACTATGGCTACACCTTC
CDR3aa: CASSPRAPDRVSNYGYTF

j_gene: TRBJ1-1
v_gene: TRBV30
abundance: NA
d_gene: NA
CDR3nt: TGTGCCTACGGGCGGGCTGAAGCTTTCTTT
CDR3aa: CAYGRAEAFF

j_gene: TRBJ1-2
v_gene: TRBV14
abundance: few
d_gene: TRBD1
CDR3nt: TGTGCCAGCAGCCCCCCGGGACAGCTATTGAGAGGCTACACCTTC
CDR3aa: CASSPPGQLLRGYTF

j_gene: TRBJ2-2
v_gene: TRBV4-1
abundance: few
d_gene: TRBD1
CDR3nt: TGCGCCAGCAGCCAAGAAAGGGGCAGGGGGCTCTCCGTTACCGGGGAGCTGTTTTTT
CDR3aa: CASSQERGRGLSVTGELFF

j_gene: TRBJ2-1
v_gene: TRBV14
abundance: once
d_gene: NA
CDR3nt: TGTGCCAGCAGCAGTATAGCGGTCAATGAGCAGTTCTTC
CDR3aa: CASSSIAVNEQFF

j_gene: TRBJ1-2
v_gene: TRBV6-5
abundance: NA
d_gene: NA
CDR3nt: TGTGCCAGCAGCGGCAGGGTGAACTATGGCTACACCTTC
CDR3aa: CASSGRVNYGYTF

j_gene: TRBJ2-7
v_gene: TRBV30
abundance: NA
d_gene: NA
CDR3nt: TGTGCCTGGAGACCAGAGGGTAGCAACGAGCAGTACTTC
CDR3aa: CAWRPEGSNEQYF

j_gene: TRBJ1-3
v_gene: TRBV3-1/TRBV3-2
abundance: NA
d_gene: NA
CDR3nt: TGTGCCAGCAGCCAAGGCACTTACCCCTCTGGAAACACCATATATTTT
CDR3aa: CASSQGTYPSGNTIYF

j_gene: TRBJ2-1
v_gene: TRBV18
abundance: NA
d_gene: TRBD1
CDR3nt: TGTGCCAGCTCACCACCGAGGACCGGCCGGGACAGGGACAATGAGCAGTTCTTC
CDR3aa: CASSPPRTGRDRDNEQFF

j_gene: TRBJ1-2
v_gene: TRBV28
abundance: NA
d_gene: NA
CDR3nt: TGTGCCAGCAGTTTGGAGGCCCTCTATGGCTACACCTTC
CDR3aa: CASSLEALYGYTF

j_gene: TRBJ2-3
v_gene: TRBV18
abundance: NA
d_gene: NA
CDR3nt: TGTGCCAGCTCACCCCTAGACAGCACAGATACGCAGTATTTT
CDR3aa: CASSPLDSTDTQYF

j_gene: TRBJ1-6
v_gene: TRBV6-1
abundance: NA
d_gene: NA
CDR3nt: TGTGCCAGCAGTGAAAGGCCAGGGTCTAATTCACCCCTCCACTTT
CDR3aa: CASSERPGSNSPLHF

j_gene: TRBJ1-5
v_gene: TRBV18
abundance: NA
d_gene: NA
CDR3nt: TGTGCCAGCTCATCCCAGGGGCAGTCAGGTCAGCCCCAGCATTTT
CDR3aa: CASSSQGQSGQPQHF

j_gene: TRBJ1-6
v_gene: TRBV9
abundance: NA
d_gene: TRBD1
CDR3nt: TGTGCCAGCAGCGTACTCGGGACAGGGTCCTATAATTCACCCCTCCACTTT
CDR3aa: CASSVLGTGSYNSPLHF

j_gene: TRBJ2-7
v_gene: TRBV7-2
abundance: once
d_gene: NA
CDR3nt: TGTGCCAGCAGCCCACGTAGGGGTAATTACGAGCAGTACTTC
CDR3aa: CASSPRRGNYEQYF

j_gene: TRBJ2-5
v_gene: TRBV9
abundance: NA
d_gene: TRBD2
CDR3nt: TGTGCCAGCAGCCTTGCTAGCGGATACCAAGAGACCCAGTACTTC
CDR3aa: CASSLASGYQETQYF

j_gene: TRBJ2-5
v_gene: TRBV3-1/TRBV3-2
abundance: NA
d_gene: NA
CDR3nt: TGTGCCAGCAGCCAAGACGTCGCTGTGAGGACCCAGTACTTC
CDR3aa: CASSQDVAVRTQYF

j_gene: TRBJ1-3
v_gene: TRBV30
abundance: NA
d_gene: NA
CDR3nt: TGTGCCTGGAGCCTCGGGGGGACTGGAAACACCATATATTTT
CDR3aa: CAWSLGGTGNTIYF

j_gene: TRBJ2-7
v_gene: TRBV28
abundance: NA
d_gene: NA
CDR3nt: TGTGCCAGCAGTCCCACTACAGGGTCTGACGAGCAGTACTTC
CDR3aa: CASSPTTGSDEQYF

j_gene: TRBJ2-1
v_gene: TRBV11-2
abundance: NA
d_gene: NA
CDR3nt: TGTGCCAGCAGCTCGACTGGCTTTGAGCAGTTCTTC
CDR3aa: CASSSTGFEQFF

j_gene: TRBJ2-1
v_gene: TRBV7-2
abundance: NA
d_gene: TRBD2
CDR3nt: TGTGCCAGCAGCCCCGGACTAGCGGGGGACAATGAGCAGTTCTTC
CDR3aa: CASSPGLAGDNEQFF

j_gene: TRBJ1-1
v_gene: TRBV13
abundance: NA
d_gene: TRBD1
CDR3nt: TGTGCCAGCAGCTTCCAAGACAGGGGGGCTTTCTTT
CDR3aa: CASSFQDRGAFF

j_gene: TRBJ2-5
v_gene: TRBV4-2
abundance: NA
d_gene: TRBD2
CDR3nt: TGTGCCAGCAGCCAAGCAGCGGGAGGGCCTGGAGAGACCCAGTACTTC
CDR3aa: CASSQAAGGPGETQYF

j_gene: TRBJ1-1
v_gene: TRBV9
abundance: NA
d_gene: NA
CDR3nt: TGTGCCAGCAGCGTGTCTTCTTTCTTT
CDR3aa: CASSVSSFF

j_gene: TRBJ1-4
v_gene: TRBV11-1
abundance: NA
d_gene: TRBD1
CDR3nt: TGTGCCAGCAGCTCCGGACAGGGGGTGATTGAAAAACTGTTTTTT
CDR3aa: CASSSGQGVIEKLFF

j_gene: TRBJ2-7
v_gene: TRBV6-5
abundance: NA
d_gene: NA
CDR3nt: TGTGCCAGCAGGTCGGGGGGCTCCCCTTCCTACGAGCAGTACTTC
CDR3aa: CASRSGGSPSYEQYF

j_gene: TRBJ1-4
v_gene: TRBV6-5
abundance: NA
d_gene: NA
CDR3nt: TGTGCCACCCTCACCCTCCAGGGGCCTGCTGAAAAACTGTTTTTT
CDR3aa: CATLTLQGPAEKLFF

j_gene: TRBJ1-5
v_gene: TRBV7-6
abundance: NA
d_gene: NA
CDR3nt: TGTGCCAGCAGCCCTCAGGGTGGGAATCAGCCCCAGCATTTT
CDR3aa: CASSPQGGNQPQHF

j_gene: TRBJ2-4
v_gene: TRBV3-1/TRBV3-2
abundance: NA
d_gene: TRBD2
CDR3nt: TGTGCCAGCAGCCACCGCCCAGCGGGGAAAACGGGCATTCAGTACTTC
CDR3aa: CASSHRPAGKTGIQYF

j_gene: TRBJ1-3
v_gene: TRBV3-1/TRBV3-2
abundance: NA
d_gene: NA
CDR3nt: TGTGCCAGCAGCCCTTTAGAGAACCACGGAAACACCATATATTTT
CDR3aa: CASSPLENHGNTIYF

j_gene: TRBJ2-3
v_gene: TRBV18
abundance: NA
d_gene: TRBD1
CDR3nt: TGTGCCAGCTCGTCTCGACAGGGTGGAACAGATACGCAGTATTTT
CDR3aa: CASSSRQGGTDTQYF

j_gene: TRBJ2-5
v_gene: TRBV2
abundance: NA
d_gene: NA
CDR3nt: TGTGCCAGCAGTGAAAGTGGTTGGCAGTACCAAGAGACCCAGTACTTC
CDR3aa: CASSESGWQYQETQYF

j_gene: TRBJ1-2
v_gene: TRBV7-2
abundance: NA
d_gene: NA
CDR3nt: TGTGCCAGCAGCCTAGCTTGGGGGCCCGATGGCTACACCTTC
CDR3aa: CASSLAWGPDGYTF

j_gene: TRBJ1-6
v_gene: TRBV5-8
abundance: NA
d_gene: TRBD1
CDR3nt: TGTGCCAGCAGCTTCGACGGGACAGGGGCTTCACCCCTCCACTTT
CDR3aa: CASSFDGTGASPLHF

j_gene: TRBJ2-5
v_gene: TRBV6-5
abundance: NA
d_gene: NA
CDR3nt: TGTGCCAGCAGTCGGGGTCCAGAGACCCAGTACTTC
CDR3aa: CASSRGPETQYF